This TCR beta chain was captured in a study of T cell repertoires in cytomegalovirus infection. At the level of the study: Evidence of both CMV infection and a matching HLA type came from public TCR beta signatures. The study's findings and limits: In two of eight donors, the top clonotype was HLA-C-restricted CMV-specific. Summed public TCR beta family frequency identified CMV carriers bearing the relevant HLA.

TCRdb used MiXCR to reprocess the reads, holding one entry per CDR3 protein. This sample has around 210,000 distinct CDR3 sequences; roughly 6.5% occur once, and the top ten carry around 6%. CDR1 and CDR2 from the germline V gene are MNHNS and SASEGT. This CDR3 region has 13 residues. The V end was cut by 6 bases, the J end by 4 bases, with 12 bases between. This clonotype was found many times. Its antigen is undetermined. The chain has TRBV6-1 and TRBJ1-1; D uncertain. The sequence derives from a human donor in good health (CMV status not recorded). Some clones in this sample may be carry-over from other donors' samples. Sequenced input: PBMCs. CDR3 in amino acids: CASSAAGGTEAFF. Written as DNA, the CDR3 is TGTGCCAGCAGCGCCGCCGGAGGCACTGAAGCTTTCTTT.